These 3 T cell receptor beta chains were all obtained from the same sample, sequenced in a study of blood T cell repertoires in COVID-19. The assay was immunoSEQ multiplex PCR, and TCRdb's table has in-frame clones only and misses some. The sample consists of 200,000 to 250,000 clones, less than 90% of them appearing once. The specimen sequenced was peripheral blood. The receptors were gathered from a woman of 80 years or more with active or convalescent COVID-19.

J is TRBJ2-5 and V is TRBV13, with 9 bases that match TRBD2. V lost 2 bases, J lost 6 bases, and 7 bases stayed unmatched. CDR3 length: 15 residues. Germline-derived CDR1 and CDR2 are PRHDT and FYEKMQ (reference sequence). CDR3 loop: CASSLFAGGPKTQYF. The CDR3 nucleotides are TGTGCCAGCAGCTTATTCGCGGGGGGGCCTAAGACCCAGTACTTC.

V is TRBV7-2 and J is TRBJ1-6; 9 bases match TRBD1. The junction had 2 bases not matched to a gene; V was cut back by 1 base and J by 7 bases. Germline CDR1 SGHTA, CDR2 FQGNSA. The CDR3 is 15 amino acids. This chain's CDR3 is CASSLDRGLNSPLHF. CDR3 nucleotides: TGTGCCAGCAGCTTAGACAGGGGGCTAAATTCACCCCTCCACTTT.

The gene calls are TRBV7-3 and TRBJ2-1; possibly TRBD2 for D (5 bases). V dropped 3 bases and J dropped 4 bases, with 13 bases sitting between them. CDR1 and CDR2 from the germline V gene are SGHTA and FQGTGA. The CDR3 loop spans 15 amino acids. The CDR3, as DNA: TGTGCCAGCAGCTTTTACGTAGCGCCATACAATGAGCAGTTCTTC. Residues: CASSFYVAPYNEQFF.